This TCR beta chain came from a study of T cell changes during pregnancy in multiple sclerosis. Trimming removed 2 bases at V and 7 bases at J, with 12 bases between. The CDR3 loop spans 13 amino acids. Germline lookup yields CDR1 SEHNR and CDR2 FQNEAQ (reference sequence). Repertoires were generated with immunoSEQ multiplex PCR, while TCRdb's copy carries only in-frame clones and drops some. Here the sample spans about 30,000 clones, more than 90% being singletons. This chain joins TRBV7-9 and TRBJ2-7, with D perhaps matching TRBD2 (5 bases). The source of this sequence is a female donor in good health, enrolled as a control in a pregnancy study. The source was CD4+ T cells from peripheral blood mononuclear cells, collected in the second trimester of pregnancy. CDR3 residues: CASSLSTTGEQYF. The DNA for the CDR3 is TGTGCCAGCAGCTTATCCACTACGGGGGAGCAGTACTTC.